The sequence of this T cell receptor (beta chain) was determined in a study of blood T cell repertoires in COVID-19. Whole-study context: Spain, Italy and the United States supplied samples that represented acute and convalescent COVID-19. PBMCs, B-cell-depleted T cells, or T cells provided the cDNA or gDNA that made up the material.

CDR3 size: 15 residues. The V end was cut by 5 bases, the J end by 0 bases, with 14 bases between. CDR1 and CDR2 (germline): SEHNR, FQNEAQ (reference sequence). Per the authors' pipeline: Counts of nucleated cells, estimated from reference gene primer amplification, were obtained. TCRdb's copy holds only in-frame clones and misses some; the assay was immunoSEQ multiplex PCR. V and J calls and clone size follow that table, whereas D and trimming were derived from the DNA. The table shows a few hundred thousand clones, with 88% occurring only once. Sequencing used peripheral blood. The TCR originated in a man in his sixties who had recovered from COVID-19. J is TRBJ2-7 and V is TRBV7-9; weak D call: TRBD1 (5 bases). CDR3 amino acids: CASSPRLRDSYEQYF. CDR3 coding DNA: TGTGCCAGCAGCCCCCGACTCAGGGACTCCTACGAGCAGTACTTC.